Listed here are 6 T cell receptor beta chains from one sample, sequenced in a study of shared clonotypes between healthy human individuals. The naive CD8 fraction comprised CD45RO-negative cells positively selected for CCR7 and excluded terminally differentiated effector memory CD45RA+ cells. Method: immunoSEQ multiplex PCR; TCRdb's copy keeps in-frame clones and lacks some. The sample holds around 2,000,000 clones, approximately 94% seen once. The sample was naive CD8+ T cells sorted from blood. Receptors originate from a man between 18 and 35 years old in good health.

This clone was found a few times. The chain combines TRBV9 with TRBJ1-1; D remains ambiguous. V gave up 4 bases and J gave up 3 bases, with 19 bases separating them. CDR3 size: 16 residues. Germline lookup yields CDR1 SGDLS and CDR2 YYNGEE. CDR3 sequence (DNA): TGTGCCAGCAGCACAAGTGTCGACCATGGTGACACTGAAGCTTTCTTT. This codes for CASSTSVDHGDTEAFF.

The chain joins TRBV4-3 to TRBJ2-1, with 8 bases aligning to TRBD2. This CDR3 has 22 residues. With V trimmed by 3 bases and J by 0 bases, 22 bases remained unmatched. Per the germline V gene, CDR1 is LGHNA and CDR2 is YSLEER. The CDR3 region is CASSQILQGSGKLLSSYNEQFF. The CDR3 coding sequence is TGCGCCAGCAGCCAGATATTACAGGGTAGCGGGAAACTTCTCAGCTCCTACAATGAGCAGTTCTTC.

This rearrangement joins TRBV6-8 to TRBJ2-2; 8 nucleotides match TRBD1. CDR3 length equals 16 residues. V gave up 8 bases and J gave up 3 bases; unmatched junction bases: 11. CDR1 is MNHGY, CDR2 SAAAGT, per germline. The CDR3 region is CASRDRINNDTGELFF. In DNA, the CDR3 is TGTGCCAGCCGGGACAGGATCAATAATGACACCGGGGAGCTGTTTTTT.

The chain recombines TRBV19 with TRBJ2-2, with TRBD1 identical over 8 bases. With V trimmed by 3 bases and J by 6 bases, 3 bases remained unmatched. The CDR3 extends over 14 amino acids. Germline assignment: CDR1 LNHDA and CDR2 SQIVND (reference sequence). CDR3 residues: CASSIRTGSGELFF. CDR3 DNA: TGTGCCAGTAGTATTCGGACAGGGTCCGGGGAGCTGTTTTTT.

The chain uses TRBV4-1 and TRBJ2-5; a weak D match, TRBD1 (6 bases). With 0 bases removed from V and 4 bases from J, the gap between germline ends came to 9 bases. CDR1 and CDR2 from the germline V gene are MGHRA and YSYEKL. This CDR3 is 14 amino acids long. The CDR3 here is CASSQETGTETQYF. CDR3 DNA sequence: TGCGCCAGCAGCCAAGAGACAGGTACAGAGACCCAGTACTTC.

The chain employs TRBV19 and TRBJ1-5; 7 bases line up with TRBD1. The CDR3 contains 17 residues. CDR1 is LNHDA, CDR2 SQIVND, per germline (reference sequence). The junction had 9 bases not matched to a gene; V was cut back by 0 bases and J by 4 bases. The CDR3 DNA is TGTGCCAGTAGTATAGATCTTGAGACAGGGAGGAATCAGCCCCAGCATTTT. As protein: CASSIDLETGRNQPQHF.